This TCR beta chain came from a study of blood T cell repertoires in COVID-19. Whole-study context: Collection of acute and convalescent COVID-19 samples took place in the United States, Italy and Spain. The cDNA or gDNA used as material had been derived from T cells, B-cell-depleted T cells, or PBMCs.

Source study methods: Reference gene primer amplification gave estimated nucleated cell counts. Some clones are missing from TCRdb's copy, which holds only in-frame ones; the method was immunoSEQ multiplex PCR. V and J calls and clone size are copied from that table; D and trimming were computed from the DNA. The table includes over 300,000 clones, 89% detected once. The V gene end was trimmed by 6 bases and the J gene end by 6 bases; junction bases not matched to a gene: 10. CDR1 and CDR2 from the germline V gene are LNHDA and SQIVND (reference sequence). This CDR3 has 14 amino acids. The TCR was taken from a man aged 18 to 29 who had recovered from COVID-19. Source material: peripheral blood. The chain carries TRBV19 and TRBJ1-2, with 7 bases lining up with TRBD1. CDR3 nucleotides: TGTGCCAGTAGGACCGGGACAGCCGCCGATGGCTACACCTTC. It codes for CASRTGTAADGYTF. Full variable domain (remainder filled in from reference TRBV19 and TRBJ1-2): DGGITQSPKYLFRKEGQNVTLSCEQNLNHDAMYWYRQDPGQGLRLIYYSQIVNDFQKGDIAEGYSVSREKKESFPLTVTSAQKNPTAFYLCASRTGTAADGYTFGSGTRLTVV.